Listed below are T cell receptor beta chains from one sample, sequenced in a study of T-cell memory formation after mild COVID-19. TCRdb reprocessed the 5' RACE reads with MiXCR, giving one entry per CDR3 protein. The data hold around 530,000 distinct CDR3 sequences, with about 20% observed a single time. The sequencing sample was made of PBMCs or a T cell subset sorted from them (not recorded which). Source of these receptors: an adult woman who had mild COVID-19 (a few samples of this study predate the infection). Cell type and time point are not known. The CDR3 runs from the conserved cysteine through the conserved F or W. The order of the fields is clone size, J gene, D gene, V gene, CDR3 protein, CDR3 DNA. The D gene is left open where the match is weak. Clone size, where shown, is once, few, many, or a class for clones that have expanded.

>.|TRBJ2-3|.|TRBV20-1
CSGPRAGNTDTQYF
TGCAGTGGTCCGCGGGCCGGAAACACAGATACGCAGTATTTT
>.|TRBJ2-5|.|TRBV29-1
CSVEARQQETQYF
TGCAGCGTTGAAGCGCGACAGCAAGAGACCCAGTACTTC
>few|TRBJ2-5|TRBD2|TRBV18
CASSPRGLQETQYF
TGTGCCAGCTCACCACGGGGACTACAAGAGACCCAGTACTTC
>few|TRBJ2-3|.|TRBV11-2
CASSLERTQYF
TGTGCCAGCAGCTTAGAAAGGACGCAGTATTTT
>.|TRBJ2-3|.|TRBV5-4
CASSLFQGSTDTQYF
TGTGCCAGCAGCTTGTTCCAGGGCAGCACAGATACGCAGTATTTT
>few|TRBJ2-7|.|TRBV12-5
CASGPSPYEQYF
TGTGCTAGTGGTCCCTCGCCCTACGAGCAGTACTTC
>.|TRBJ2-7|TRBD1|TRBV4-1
CASSLAQGAHEQYF
TGCGCCAGCAGCCTGGCACAGGGGGCCCACGAGCAGTACTTC
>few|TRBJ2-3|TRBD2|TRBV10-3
CAISDEGLAADTQYF
TGTGCCATCAGTGATGAGGGACTAGCTGCAGATACGCAGTATTTT
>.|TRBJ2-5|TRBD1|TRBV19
CASSMDRAPYLQETQYF
TGTGCCAGTAGCATGGACAGGGCTCCCTATTTACAAGAGACCCAGTACTTC
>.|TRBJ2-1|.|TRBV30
CAWSVLRSEQFF
TGTGCCTGGAGTGTACTACGTAGTGAGCAGTTCTTC
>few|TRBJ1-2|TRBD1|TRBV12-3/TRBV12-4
CASNWDRGRVYGYTF
TGTGCCAGCAATTGGGACAGGGGTAGAGTATATGGCTACACCTTC
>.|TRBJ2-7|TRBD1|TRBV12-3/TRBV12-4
CASRYRGYEQYF
TGTGCCAGCAGGTACAGGGGCTACGAGCAGTACTTC
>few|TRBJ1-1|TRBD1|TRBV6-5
CASSTGDRENTEAFF
TGTGCCAGCAGTACGGGGGACAGAGAGAACACTGAAGCTTTCTTT
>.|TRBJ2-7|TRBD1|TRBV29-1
CSANFRARGFEQYF
TGCAGCGCCAATTTCCGGGCCAGGGGGTTCGAGCAGTACTTC
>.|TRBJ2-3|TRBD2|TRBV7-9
CASRLAGPTDTQYF
TGTGCCAGCCGATTAGCGGGACCCACAGATACGCAGTATTTT
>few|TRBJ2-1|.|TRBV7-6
CASSLWGGRVNEQFF
TGTGCCAGCAGCTTATGGGGTGGCAGGGTCAATGAGCAGTTCTTC
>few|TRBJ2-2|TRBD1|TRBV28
CASSRGTGSWSNTGELFF
TGTGCCAGCAGCCGCGGGACAGGTAGTTGGTCGAACACCGGGGAGCTGTTTTTT
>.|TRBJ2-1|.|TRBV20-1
CSANRGGEQFF
TGCAGTGCTAATAGGGGCGGTGAGCAGTTCTTC
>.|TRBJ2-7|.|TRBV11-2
CASSREYHEQYF
TGTGCCAGCAGCCGGGAGTACCACGAGCAGTACTTC
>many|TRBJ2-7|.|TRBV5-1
CASSIGSGYEQYF
TGCGCCAGCAGCATCGGGAGTGGTTACGAGCAGTACTTC
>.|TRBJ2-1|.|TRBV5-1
CASSLSSQQFF
TGCGCCAGCAGCTTAAGCAGTCAGCAGTTCTTC
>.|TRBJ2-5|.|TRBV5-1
CASRPGPQETQYF
TGCGCCAGCAGACCCGGGCCCCAAGAGACCCAGTACTTC
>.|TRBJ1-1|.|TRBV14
CASSQGQKGAEAFF
TGTGCCAGCAGCCAAGGACAGAAGGGCGCTGAAGCTTTCTTT
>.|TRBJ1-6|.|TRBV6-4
CASSREVSYNSPLHF
TGTGCCAGCTCGAGAGAGGTTTCCTATAATTCACCCCTCCACTTT
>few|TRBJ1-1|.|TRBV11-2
CASSLYDTEAFF
TGTGCCAGCAGCTTGTATGATACTGAAGCTTTCTTT
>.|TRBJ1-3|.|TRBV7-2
CASSSGPSGNTIYF
TGTGCCAGCAGCTCCGGGCCCTCTGGAAACACCATATATTTT
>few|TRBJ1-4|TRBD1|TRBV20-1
CSAWDRTMGLEKLFF
TGCAGTGCTTGGGACAGGACGATGGGGCTTGAAAAACTGTTTTTT
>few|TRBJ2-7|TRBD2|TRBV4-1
CASSQDRLAGIYEQYF
TGCGCCAGCAGCCAAGATCGCCTAGCGGGGATTTACGAGCAGTACTTC
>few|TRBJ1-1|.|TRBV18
CASLTQEMNTEAFF
TGTGCCAGCCTCACCCAGGAGATGAACACTGAAGCTTTCTTT